This TCR beta chain is drawn from a study of Ad26.COV2.S vaccination and SARS-CoV-2 variants. Across the study: The study gave Ad26.COV2.S intramuscularly, once or twice 56 days apart.

Study results and limitations: Spike-specific TCR breadth in vaccine recipients exceeded that seen in placebo recipients. Post-vaccination spike-specific CD8+ and CD4+ T cell responses reportedly had substantial breadth.

This table comes from immunoSEQ multiplex PCR, and its TCRdb copy is limited to in-frame clones, with some not included. The data contain roughly 300,000 clones, less than 90% of them seen just once; the ten biggest clones take up about 10%. This CDR3 region has 13 residues. The V gene lost 3 bases and the J gene lost 6 bases, with 12 bases spanning the gap. CDR1 is SGHTA, CDR2 FQGNSA, per germline. As for treatment: some 20 received Ad26.COV2.S at low or high dose, single or two shots; about 5 received placebo; per-sample allocation not given. Day 63 after the first injection of vaccine or placebo was the sampling time. Boston provided a donor who was an adult aged 18-55 years. This clone was picked up one time. Its antigen is not known.

The clonotype comes from a person aged 18-60 years who received the Ad26.COV2.S COVID-19 vaccine or a placebo. This rearrangement joins TRBV7-2 to TRBJ2-7; D may be TRBD1 (6 bases). Here the sequenced sample was peripheral blood, taken in a trial of Ad26.COV2.S vaccine versus placebo. The CDR3 sequence is CASSFSGVGEQYF. DNA of the CDR3: TGTGCCAGCAGCTTTTCAGGGGTGGGCGAGCAGTACTTC.